The source of this T cell receptor (beta chain) is a study of T cell responses to AZD1222 COVID-19 vaccine. Across the study: Second-dose timings of about 4 or about 12 weeks were pooled.

The ends lost 0 bases at V and 7 bases at J; junction bases unmatched: 10. This CDR3 spans 16 amino acids. The V gene's germline CDR1 is LGHDT and CDR2 YNNKEL (reference sequence). Study-wide results and caveats: Among those given AZD1222, only five or six were seropositive at baseline.

Concerning this clone itself: The antigen is unknown.

TCRdb's copy holds only in-frame clones and misses some; the assay was immunoSEQ multiplex PCR. Among roughly 83,000 clones listed, about 84% were seen once. V usage is TRBV3-1 (or the pseudogene TRBV3-2) and J usage is TRBJ2-7; 9 positions match TRBD2. The clonotype comes from an adult in good health. This specimen was peripheral blood, taken on day 0 of AZD1222 vaccination. This chain's CDR3 is CASSQDSLAGVLEQYF. DNA for the CDR3: TGTGCCAGCAGCCAAGATTCATTAGCGGGAGTTCTTGAGCAGTACTTC.